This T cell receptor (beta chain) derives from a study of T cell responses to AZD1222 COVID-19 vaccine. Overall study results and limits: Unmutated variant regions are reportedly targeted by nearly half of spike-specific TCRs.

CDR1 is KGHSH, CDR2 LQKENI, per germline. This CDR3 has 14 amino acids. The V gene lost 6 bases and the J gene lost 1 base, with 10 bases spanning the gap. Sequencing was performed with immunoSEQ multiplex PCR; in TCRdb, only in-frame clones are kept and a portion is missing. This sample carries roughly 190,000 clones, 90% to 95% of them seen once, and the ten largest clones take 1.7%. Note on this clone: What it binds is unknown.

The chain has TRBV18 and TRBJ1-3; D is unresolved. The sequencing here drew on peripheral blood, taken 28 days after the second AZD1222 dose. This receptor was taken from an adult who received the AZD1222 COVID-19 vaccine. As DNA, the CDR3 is TGTGCCAGCTCGGAAGGTGGGTCTGGAAACACCATATATTTT. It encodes CASSEGGSGNTIYF.